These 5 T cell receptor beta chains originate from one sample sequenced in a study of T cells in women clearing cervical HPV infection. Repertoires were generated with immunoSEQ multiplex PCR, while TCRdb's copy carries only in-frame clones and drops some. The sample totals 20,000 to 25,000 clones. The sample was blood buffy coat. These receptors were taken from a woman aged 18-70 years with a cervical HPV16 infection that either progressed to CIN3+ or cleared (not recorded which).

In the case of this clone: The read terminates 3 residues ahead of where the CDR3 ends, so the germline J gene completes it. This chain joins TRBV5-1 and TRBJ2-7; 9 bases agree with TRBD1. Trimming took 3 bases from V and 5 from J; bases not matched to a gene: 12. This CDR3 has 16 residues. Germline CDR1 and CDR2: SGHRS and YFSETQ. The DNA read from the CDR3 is TGCGCCAGCAGCTCGTGGGGGACAGGGAGAGTTAACGAG. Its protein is CASSSWGTGRVNE. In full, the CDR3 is CASSSWGTGRVNEQYF. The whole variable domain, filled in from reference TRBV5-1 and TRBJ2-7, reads KAGVTQTPRYLIKTRGQQVTLSCSPISGHRSVSWYQQTPGQGLQFLFEYFSETQRNKGNFPGRFSGRQFSNSRSEMNVSTLELGDSALYLCASSSWGTGRVNEQYFGPGTRLTVT.

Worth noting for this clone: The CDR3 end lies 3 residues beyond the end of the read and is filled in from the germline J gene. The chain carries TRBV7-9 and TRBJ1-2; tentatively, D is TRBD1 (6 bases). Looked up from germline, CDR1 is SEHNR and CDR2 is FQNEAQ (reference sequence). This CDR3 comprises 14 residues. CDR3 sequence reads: CASSPETGTDTYTF. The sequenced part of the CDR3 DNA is TGTGCCAGCAGCCCTGAGACAGGCACAGATACC.

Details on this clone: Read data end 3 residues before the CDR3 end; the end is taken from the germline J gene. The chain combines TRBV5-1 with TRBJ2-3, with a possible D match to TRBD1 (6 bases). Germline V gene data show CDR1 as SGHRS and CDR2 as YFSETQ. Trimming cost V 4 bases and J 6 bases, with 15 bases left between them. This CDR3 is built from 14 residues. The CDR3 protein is CASSIESRGDTQYF. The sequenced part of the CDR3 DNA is TGCGCCAGCAGCATAGAGTCTAGGGGGGATACG.

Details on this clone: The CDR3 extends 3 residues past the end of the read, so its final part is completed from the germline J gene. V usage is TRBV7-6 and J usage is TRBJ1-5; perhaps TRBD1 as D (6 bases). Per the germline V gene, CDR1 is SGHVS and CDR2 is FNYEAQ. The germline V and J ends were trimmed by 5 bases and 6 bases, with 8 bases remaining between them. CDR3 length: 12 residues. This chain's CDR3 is CASSQGSQPQHF. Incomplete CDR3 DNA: TGTGCCAGCAGCCAGGGGAGTCAGCCC.

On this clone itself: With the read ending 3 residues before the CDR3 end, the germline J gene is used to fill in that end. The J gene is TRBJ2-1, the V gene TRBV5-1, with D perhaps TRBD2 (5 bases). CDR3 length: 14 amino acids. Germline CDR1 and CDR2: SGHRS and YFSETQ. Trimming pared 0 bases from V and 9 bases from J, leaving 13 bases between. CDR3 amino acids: CASSLVGGLGEQFF. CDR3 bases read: TGCGCCAGCAGCTTGGTTGGAGGACTGGGTGAG.